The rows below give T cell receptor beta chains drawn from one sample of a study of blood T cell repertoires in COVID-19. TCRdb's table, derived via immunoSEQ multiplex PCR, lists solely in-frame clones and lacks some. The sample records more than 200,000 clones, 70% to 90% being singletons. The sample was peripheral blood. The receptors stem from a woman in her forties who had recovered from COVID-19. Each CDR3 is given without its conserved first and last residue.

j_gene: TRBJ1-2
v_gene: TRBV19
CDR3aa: ASSARQYYGYT

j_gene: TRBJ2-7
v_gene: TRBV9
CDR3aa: ASSVAGTPYEQY

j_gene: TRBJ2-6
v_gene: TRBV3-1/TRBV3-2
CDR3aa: ASSQVSSGRHSGANVLT

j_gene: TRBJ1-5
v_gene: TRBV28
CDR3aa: ASSSTGGNYQPQH

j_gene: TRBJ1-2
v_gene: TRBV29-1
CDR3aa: SVEDALGQGTNYGYT

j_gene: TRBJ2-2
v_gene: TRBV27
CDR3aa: ASRRTVGTGELF

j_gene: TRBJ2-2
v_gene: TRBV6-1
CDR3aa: ASSGTGNTGELF

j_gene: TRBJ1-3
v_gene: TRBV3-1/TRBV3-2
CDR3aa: ASTRTGGRNTIY

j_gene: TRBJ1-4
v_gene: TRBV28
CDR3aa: ASSPPWVGRGEKLF

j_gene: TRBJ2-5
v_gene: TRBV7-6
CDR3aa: ASSSWAGGKETQY

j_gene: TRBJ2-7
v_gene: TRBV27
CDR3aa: ASSPRQGATGGYSYEQY

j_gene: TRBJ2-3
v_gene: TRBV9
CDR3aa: ASSVGTSVADTQY

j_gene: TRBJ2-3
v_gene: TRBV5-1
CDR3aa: ASSLLSSGGITDTQY

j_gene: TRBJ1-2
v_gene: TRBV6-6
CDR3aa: AGSNTGVPTYGYT

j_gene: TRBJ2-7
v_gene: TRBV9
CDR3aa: ASSAGQDFYEQY

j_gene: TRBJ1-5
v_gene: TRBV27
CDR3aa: ASSTTGRPQH

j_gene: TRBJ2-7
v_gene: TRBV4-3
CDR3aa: ASSQEGGGGAYHEQY

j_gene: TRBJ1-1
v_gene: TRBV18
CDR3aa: ASSPSGGYTEAF

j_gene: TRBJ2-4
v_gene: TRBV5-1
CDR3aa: ASSSGDRGNIQY

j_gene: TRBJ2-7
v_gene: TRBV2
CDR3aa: ASSPFRTGYEQY

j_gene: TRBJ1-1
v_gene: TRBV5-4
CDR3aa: ASSVFDRENTEAF

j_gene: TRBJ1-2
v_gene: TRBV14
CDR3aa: ASSPIRRGGGGGYGYT

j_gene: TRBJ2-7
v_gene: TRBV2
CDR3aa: ASRLSRGGSSYEQY

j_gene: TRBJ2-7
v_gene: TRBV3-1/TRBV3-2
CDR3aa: ASSPRKGGGTYEQY

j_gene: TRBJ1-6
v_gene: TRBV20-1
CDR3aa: SASRPGADNSPLH

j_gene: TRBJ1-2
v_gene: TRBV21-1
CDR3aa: ASGQKHYGYT

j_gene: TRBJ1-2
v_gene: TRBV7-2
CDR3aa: ASSPSGGSYGYT

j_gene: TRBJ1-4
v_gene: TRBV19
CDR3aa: ASLQPQRGNEKLF

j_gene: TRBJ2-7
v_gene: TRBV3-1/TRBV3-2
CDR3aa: ATRRTGNSYEQY

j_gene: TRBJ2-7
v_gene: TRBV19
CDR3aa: ASSIFLAGAYEQY

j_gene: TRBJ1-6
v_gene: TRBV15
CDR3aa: ATSRALESSPLH

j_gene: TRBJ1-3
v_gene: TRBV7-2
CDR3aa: ASSLDSSGNTIY

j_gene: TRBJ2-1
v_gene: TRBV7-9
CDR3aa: ASSPTWVGGANEQF

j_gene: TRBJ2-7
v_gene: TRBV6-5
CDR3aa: ASRSSGEQY

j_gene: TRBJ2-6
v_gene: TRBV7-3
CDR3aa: ASSLALTGANVLT

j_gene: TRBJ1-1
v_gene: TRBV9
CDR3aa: ASSVEVAGSEAF

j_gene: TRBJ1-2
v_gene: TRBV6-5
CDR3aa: ASTAGDRPNYGYT

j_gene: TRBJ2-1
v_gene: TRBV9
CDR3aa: ASSPLPSYNEQF

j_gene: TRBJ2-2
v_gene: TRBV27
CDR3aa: ASSLSGGAGELF

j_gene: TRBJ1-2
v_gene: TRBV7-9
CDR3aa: ASSLEGAENYGYT

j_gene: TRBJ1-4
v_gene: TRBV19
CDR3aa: ASSIEATVKLF

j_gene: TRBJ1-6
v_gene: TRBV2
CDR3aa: ASSEVGRGSNSPLH

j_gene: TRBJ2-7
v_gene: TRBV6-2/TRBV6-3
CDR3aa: ASSDLGTGGRYEQY

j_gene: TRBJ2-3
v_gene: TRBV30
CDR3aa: AWSPAGAHTDTQY

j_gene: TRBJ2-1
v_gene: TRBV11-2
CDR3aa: ASSSRILAGGNEQF

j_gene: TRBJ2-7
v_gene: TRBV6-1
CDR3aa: ASSEIAGALYEQY

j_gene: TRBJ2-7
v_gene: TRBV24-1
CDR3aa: ATSDDPTSGSRYEQY

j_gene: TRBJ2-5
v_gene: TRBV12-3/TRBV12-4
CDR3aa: ASRYSPYETQY

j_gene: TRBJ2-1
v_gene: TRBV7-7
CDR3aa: ASSLALGTGATGEQF